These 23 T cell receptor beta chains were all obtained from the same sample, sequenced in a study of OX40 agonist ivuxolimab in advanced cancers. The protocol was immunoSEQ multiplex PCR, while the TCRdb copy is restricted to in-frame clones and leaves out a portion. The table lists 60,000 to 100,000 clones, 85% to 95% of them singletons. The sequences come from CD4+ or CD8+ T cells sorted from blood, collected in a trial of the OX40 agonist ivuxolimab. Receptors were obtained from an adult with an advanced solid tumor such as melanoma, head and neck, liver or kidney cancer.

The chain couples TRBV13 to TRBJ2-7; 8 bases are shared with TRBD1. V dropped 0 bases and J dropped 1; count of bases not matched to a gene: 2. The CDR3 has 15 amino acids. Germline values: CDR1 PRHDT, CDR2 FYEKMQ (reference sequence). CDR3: CASSLGGTGSYEQYF. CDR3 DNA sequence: TGTGCCAGCAGCTTAGGCGGGACAGGATCCTACGAGCAGTACTTC.

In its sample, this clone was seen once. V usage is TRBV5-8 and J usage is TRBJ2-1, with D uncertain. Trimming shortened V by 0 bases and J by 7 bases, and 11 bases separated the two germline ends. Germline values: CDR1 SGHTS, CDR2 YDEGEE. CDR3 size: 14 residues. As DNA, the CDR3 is TGTGCCAGCAGCTTGGCGGGCTACCAGAATGAGCAGTTCTTC. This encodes CASSLAGYQNEQFF.

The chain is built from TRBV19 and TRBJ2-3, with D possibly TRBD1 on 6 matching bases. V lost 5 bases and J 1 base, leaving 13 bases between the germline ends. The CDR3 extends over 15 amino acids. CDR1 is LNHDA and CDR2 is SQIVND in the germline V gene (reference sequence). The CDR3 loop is CASSLPRGGTDTQYF. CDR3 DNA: TGTGCCAGTAGTCTGCCCAGGGGCGGCACAGATACGCAGTATTTT.

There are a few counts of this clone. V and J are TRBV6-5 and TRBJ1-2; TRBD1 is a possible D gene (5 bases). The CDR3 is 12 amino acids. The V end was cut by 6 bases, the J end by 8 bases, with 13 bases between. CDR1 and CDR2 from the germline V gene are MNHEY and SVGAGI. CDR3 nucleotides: TGTGCCAGCAGACCCCAGGGCGACGGCTACACCTTC. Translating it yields CASRPQGDGYTF.

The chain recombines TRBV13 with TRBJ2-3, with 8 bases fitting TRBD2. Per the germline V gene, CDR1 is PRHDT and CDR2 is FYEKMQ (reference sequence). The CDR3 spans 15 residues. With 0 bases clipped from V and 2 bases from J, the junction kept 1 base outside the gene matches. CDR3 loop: CASSLGTSATDTQYF. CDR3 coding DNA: TGTGCCAGCAGCTTAGGGACTAGCGCCACAGATACGCAGTATTTT.

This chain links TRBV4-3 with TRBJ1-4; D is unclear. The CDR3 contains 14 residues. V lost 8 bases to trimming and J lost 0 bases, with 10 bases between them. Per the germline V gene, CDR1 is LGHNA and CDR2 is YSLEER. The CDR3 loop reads CASASTATNEKLFF. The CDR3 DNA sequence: TGCGCCAGCGCTTCAACGGCAACTAATGAAAAACTGTTTTTT.

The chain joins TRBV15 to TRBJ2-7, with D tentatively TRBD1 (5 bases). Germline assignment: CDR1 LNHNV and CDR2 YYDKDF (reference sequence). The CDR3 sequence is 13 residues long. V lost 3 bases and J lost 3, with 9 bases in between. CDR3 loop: CATSSYDSYEQYF. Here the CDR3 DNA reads TGTGCCACCAGCAGCTACGACAGCTACGAGCAGTACTTC.

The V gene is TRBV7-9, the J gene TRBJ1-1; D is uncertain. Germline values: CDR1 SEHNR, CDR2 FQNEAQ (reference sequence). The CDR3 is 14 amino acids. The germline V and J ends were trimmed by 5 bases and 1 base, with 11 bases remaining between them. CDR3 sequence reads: CASSPTGGNTEAFF. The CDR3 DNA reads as TGTGCCAGCAGCCCGACCGGAGGGAACACTGAAGCTTTCTTT.

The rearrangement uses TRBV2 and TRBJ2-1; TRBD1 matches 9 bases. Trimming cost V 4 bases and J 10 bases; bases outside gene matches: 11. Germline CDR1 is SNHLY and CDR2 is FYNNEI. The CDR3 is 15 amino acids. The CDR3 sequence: CASSVATGGSREQFF. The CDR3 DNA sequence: TGTGCCAGCAGTGTGGCGACAGGGGGGTCAAGGGAGCAGTTCTTC.

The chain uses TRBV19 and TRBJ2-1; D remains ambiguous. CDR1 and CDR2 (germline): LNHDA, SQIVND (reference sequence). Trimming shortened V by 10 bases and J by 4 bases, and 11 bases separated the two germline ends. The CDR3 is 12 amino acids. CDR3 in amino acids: CAISMGYNEQFF. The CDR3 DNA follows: TGTGCCATCTCCATGGGTTACAATGAGCAGTTCTTC. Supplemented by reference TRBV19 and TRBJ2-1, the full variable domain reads DGGITQSPKYLFRKEGQNVTLSCEQNLNHDAMYWYRQDPGQGLRLIYYSQIVNDFQKGDIAEGYSVSREKKESFPLTVTSAQKNPTAFYLCAISMGYNEQFFGPGTRLTVL.

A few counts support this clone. The CDR3 sequence: CASSLLGGAVYEQYF. The DNA of the CDR3 is TGTGCCAGCAGTTTATTGGGGGGGGCTGTCTACGAGCAGTACTTC. This sequence joins TRBV27 and TRBJ2-7; D is possibly TRBD2 (7 bases). V gave up 1 base and J gave up 3 bases, with 13 bases separating them. Germline lookup yields CDR1 MNHEY and CDR2 SMNVEV (reference sequence). This CDR3 has 15 amino acids.

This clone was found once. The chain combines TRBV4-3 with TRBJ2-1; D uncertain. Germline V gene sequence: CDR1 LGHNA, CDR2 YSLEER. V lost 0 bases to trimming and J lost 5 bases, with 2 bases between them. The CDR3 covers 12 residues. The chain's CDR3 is CASSQDNNEQFF. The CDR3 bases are TGCGCCAGCAGCCAAGACAACAATGAGCAGTTCTTC.

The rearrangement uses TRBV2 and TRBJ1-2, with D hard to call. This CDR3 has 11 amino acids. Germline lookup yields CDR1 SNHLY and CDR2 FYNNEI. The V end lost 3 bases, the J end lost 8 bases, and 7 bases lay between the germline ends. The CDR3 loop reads CASSDAYGYTF. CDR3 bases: TGTGCCAGCAGTGACGCCTACGGCTACACCTTC.

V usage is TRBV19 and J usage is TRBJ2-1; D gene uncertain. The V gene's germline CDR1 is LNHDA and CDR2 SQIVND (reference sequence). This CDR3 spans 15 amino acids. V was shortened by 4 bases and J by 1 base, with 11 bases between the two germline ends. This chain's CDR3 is CASSTRAPSYNEQFF. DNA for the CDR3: TGTGCCAGTAGTACGCGAGCGCCTTCCTACAATGAGCAGTTCTTC.

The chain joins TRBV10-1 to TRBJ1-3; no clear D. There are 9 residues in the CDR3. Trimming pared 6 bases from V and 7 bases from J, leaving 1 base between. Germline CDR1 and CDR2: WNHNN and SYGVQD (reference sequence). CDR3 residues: CASSNTIYF. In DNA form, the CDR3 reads TGCGCCAGCAGCAACACCATATATTTT.

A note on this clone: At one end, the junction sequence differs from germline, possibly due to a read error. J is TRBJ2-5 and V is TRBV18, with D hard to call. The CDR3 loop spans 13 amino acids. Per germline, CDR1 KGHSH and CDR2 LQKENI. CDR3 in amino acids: CASSPGLQGTQYF. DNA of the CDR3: TGTGCCAGCTCACCCGGCCTACAAGGGACCCAGTACTTC.

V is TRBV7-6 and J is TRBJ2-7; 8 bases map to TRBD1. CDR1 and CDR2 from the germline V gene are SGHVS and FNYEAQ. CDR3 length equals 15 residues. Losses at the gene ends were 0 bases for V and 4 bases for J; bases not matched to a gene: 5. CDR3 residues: CASSLAQGANYEQYF. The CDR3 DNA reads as TGTGCCAGCAGCTTAGCCCAGGGGGCGAATTACGAGCAGTACTTC.

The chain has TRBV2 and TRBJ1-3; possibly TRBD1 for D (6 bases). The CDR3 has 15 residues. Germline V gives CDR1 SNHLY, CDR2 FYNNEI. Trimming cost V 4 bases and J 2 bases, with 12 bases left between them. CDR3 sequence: CASSGPDSPGNTIYF. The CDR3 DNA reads TGTGCCAGCAGTGGCCCGGACAGCCCTGGAAACACCATATATTTT.

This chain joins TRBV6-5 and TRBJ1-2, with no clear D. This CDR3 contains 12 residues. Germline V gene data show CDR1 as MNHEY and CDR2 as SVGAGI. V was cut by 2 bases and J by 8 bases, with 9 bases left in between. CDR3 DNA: TGTGCCAGCAGTTACGCAAATCGGGGCTACACCTTC. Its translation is CASSYANRGYTF.

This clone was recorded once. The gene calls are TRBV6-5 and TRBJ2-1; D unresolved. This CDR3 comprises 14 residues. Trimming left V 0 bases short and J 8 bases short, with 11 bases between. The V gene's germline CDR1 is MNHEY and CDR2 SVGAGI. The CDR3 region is CASSYSSRPDEQFF. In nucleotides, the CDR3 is TGTGCCAGCAGTTACTCGTCCAGGCCGGATGAGCAGTTCTTC.

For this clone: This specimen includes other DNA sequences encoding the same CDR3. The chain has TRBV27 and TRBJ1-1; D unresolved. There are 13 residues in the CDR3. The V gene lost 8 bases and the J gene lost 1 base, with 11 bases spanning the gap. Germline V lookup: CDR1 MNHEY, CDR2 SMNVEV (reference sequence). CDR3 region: CASSRRENTEAFF. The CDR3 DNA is TGTGCCAGCTCCCGTCGGGAGAACACTGAAGCTTTCTTT.

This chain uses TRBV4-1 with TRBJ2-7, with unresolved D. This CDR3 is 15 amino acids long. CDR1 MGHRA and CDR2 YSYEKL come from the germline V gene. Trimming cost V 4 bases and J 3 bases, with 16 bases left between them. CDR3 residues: CASSRQSSRLYEQYF. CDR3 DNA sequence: TGCGCCAGCAGCCGACAATCGAGTCGCCTCTACGAGCAGTACTTC.

Here the CDR3 DNA reads TGTGCCAGTAGGGGCAGTTCTAACTATGGCTACACCTTC. Encoded protein: CASRGSSNYGYTF. The gene calls are TRBV19 and TRBJ1-2; D is ambiguous. The CDR3 is made up of 13 amino acids. With 6 bases removed from V and 0 bases from J, the gap between germline ends came to 8 bases. Germline CDR1 reads LNHDA; CDR2 reads SQIVND (reference sequence).